These T cell receptor beta chains were read from a single sample in a study of CD8 T cells in ankylosing spondylitis. Via MiXCR, TCRdb re-called the 5' RACE reads, giving one row per CDR3 protein. The repertoire consists of around 540,000 distinct CDR3 sequences, with roughly 12% occurring once and the leading ten covering about 6.8%. The specimen was blood, either unsorted or a sorted T cell fraction (not recorded which). Receptor source: a male donor with ankylosing spondylitis. CDR3s include the opening cysteine and the closing phenylalanine or tryptophan. D genes are given only for firm matches. The size of a clone is reported for some rows only, either as once, few or many, or as a class for expanded clones.

.,TRBJ2-3,.,TRBV6-1,TGTGCCAGCGGGAGCCAAGGCACAGATACGCAGTATTTT,CASGSQGTDTQYF
.,TRBJ2-1,.,TRBV20-1,TGCAGTGCTAGAGCCACCGGGGGTGAGCAGTTCTTC,CSARATGGEQFF
TRBD2,TRBJ2-1,few,TRBV7-6,TGTGCCAGCAGCCGTAGTCAGGGAGGGGAGCAGTTCTTC,CASSRSQGGEQFF
.,TRBJ2-2,few,TRBV25-1,TGTGCCAGCACACGACATGAGGCGTCCGGGGAGCTGTTTTTT,CASTRHEASGELFF
.,TRBJ2-1,.,TRBV20-1,TGCAGTGCTAACCAAGGGTTGGGAGGCCCCTACAATGAGCAGTTCTTC,CSANQGLGGPYNEQFF
.,TRBJ1-2,.,TRBV20-1,TGCAGTGCCGTCGCGGGACTCGACTATGGCTACACCTTC,CSAVAGLDYGYTF
TRBD2,TRBJ2-1,few,TRBV14,TGTGCCAGCAGCCAAGTCCTAGCGGGAGGTTGGGAGCAGTTCTTC,CASSQVLAGGWEQFF
.,TRBJ2-2,few,TRBV29-1,TGCAGCGCAGTTGGACAGATGAACACCGGGGAGCTGTTTTTT,CSAVGQMNTGELFF
.,TRBJ2-1,.,TRBV9,TGTGCCAGCAGCGTAGACCGTCGGGAGCAGTTCTTC,CASSVDRREQFF
.,TRBJ1-2,many,TRBV12-3/TRBV12-4,TGTGCCAGCAGGCCTTACCGACAGGACCTCTATGGCTACACCTTC,CASRPYRQDLYGYTF
TRBD2,TRBJ2-5,few,TRBV5-1,TGCGCCAGCAGCGCCGGGACTAGCGGGAGGGAGACCCAGTACTTC,CASSAGTSGRETQYF
.,TRBJ2-1,many,TRBV6-1,TGTGCCAGCTTTTGGGACCGTTACAATGAGCAGTTCTTC,CASFWDRYNEQFF
.,TRBJ1-4,few,TRBV3-1,TGTGCCAGCAGCCAGGAAGTGGGGATAGGGGAAAAACTGTTTTTT,CASSQEVGIGEKLFF
.,TRBJ1-1,few,TRBV4-1,TGCGCCAGCAGCCAACCCGGGACGCGGAACACTGAAGCTTTCTTT,CASSQPGTRNTEAFF
.,TRBJ2-7,.,TRBV5-1,TGCGCCAGCAACCTTTGGGGGGTAGCGGAGAGCTCCTACGAGCAGTACTTC,CASNLWGVAESSYEQYF
.,TRBJ2-3,.,TRBV18,TGTGCCAGCTCACCAGAACGGTACACAGATACGCAGTATTTT,CASSPERYTDTQYF
.,TRBJ2-1,few,TRBV29-1,TGCAGCAGCCAGCGCTCCTACAATGAGCAGTTCTTC,CSSQRSYNEQFF
TRBD2,TRBJ2-3,.,TRBV5-1,TGCGCCAGCAGCTTGGAACTAGCGGCCTTTGGCACAGATACGCAGTATTTT,CASSLELAAFGTDTQYF
TRBD1,TRBJ1-5,.,TRBV12-3/TRBV12-4,TGTGCCAGCAGGACCGGACAGGGGAGTCAGCCCCAGCATTTT,CASRTGQGSQPQHF
.,TRBJ1-1,.,TRBV6-2/TRBV6-3,TGTGCCAGCAGTTATTTCTTGAACACTGAAGCTTTCTTT,CASSYFLNTEAFF
.,TRBJ1-2,.,TRBV29-1,TGCAGCGCGGACAGACGTGGCTACACCTTC,CSADRRGYTF
.,TRBJ1-2,many,TRBV11-2,TGTGCCAGCAGCTTAAAAGGCAGGGGAGTGTATGGCTACACCTTC,CASSLKGRGVYGYTF
TRBD1,TRBJ2-3,few,TRBV29-1,TGCAGCGTTGATTCGCGACAGGGGCCAGATACGCAGTATTTT,CSVDSRQGPDTQYF
.,TRBJ2-7,.,TRBV10-2,TGCGCCAGCAGGACCGCGGTCGAGCAGTACTTC,CASRTAVEQYF
TRBD1,TRBJ2-3,.,TRBV11-2,TGTGCCAGCAGCTTAAGGACAGGGTTCCCAGATACGCAGTATTTT,CASSLRTGFPDTQYF
.,TRBJ1-5,.,TRBV20-1,TGCAGTGCTAGAGATGAGGCCTATAGCAATCAGCCCCAGCATTTT,CSARDEAYSNQPQHF
.,TRBJ2-5,.,TRBV7-2,TGTGCCAGCAGCCTGTGGGGGGCCCAAGAGACCCAGTACTTC,CASSLWGAQETQYF
TRBD1,TRBJ2-2,.,TRBV9,TGTGCCAGCACTCCTCCCGGGACAGGGGGCACCGGGGAGCTGTTTTTT,CASTPPGTGGTGELFF